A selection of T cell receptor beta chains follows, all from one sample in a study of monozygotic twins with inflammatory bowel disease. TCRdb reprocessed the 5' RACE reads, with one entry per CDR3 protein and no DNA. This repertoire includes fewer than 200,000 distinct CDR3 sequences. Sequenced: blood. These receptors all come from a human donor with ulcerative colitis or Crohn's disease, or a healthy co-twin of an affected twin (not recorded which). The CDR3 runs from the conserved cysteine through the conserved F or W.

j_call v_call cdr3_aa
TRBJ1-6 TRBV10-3 CAISEVGGTGNSPLHF
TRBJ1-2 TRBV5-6 CASREPGRTNYGYTF
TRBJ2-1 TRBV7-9 CASSYRDEQFF
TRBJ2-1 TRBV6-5 CASSYGLGGREQFF
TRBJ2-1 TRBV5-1 CASRSGAGSYNEQFF
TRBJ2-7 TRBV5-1 CASSLKGYEQYF
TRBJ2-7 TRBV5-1 CASSLLTGASYEQYF
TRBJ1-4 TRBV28 CASNVSGQGLINEKLFF
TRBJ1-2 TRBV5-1 CASSVDRGGYGYTF
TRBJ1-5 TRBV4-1 CASSQAPQGRDQPQHF
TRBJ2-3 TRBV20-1 CSAMSGGASTDTQYF
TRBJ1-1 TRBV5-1 CASSPAEGAGHTEAFF
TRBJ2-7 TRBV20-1 CSAVGADEYEQYF
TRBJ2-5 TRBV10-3 CAISEIARETQYF
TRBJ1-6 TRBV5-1 CASSLAGFGSPLHF
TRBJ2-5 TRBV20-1 CSAAVWDRETQYF
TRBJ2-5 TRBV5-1 CASSLGTSETQYF
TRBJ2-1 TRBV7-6 CASSVTSIGSYNEQFF
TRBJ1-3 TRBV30 CAWSMGARNTIYF
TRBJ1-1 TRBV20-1 CSASRRTGYTEAFF
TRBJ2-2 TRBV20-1 CSAGPPGDTGELFF
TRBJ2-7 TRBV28 CASSPPDRAYEQYF
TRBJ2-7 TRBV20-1 CSARDGLTQYEQYF
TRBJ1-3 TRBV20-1 CSASLPSGNTIYF
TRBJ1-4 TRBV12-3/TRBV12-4 CASSWRGADEKLFF
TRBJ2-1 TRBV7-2 CASSLDRNGNEQFF
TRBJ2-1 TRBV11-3 CASSRGTSGNNEQFF
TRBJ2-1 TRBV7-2 CASSTSGLNYNEQFF
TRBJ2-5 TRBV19 CASSMRRTYQETQYF
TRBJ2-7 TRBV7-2 CASSLEAGGPYEQYF
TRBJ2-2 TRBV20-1 CSAGGRSGGELFF
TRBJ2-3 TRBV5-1 CASSGVAGGGTDTQYF
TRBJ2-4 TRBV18 CASSPLAKNIQYF
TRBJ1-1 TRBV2 CASKIDRGDTEAFF
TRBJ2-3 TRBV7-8 CASSLVGGERADTQYF
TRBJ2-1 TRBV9 CASSIGSPSGRVPNEQFF
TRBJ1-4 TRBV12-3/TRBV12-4 CASSLGTENEKLFF
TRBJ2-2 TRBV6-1 CASSRDQYTGELFF
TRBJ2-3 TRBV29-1 CSPWTADTQYF
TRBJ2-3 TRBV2 CASSEFRGGADTQYF
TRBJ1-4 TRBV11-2 CASSPRPGSKLFF
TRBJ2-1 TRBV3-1 CASSPTSGSLNEQFF
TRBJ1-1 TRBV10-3 CAITGTRLGNTEAFF